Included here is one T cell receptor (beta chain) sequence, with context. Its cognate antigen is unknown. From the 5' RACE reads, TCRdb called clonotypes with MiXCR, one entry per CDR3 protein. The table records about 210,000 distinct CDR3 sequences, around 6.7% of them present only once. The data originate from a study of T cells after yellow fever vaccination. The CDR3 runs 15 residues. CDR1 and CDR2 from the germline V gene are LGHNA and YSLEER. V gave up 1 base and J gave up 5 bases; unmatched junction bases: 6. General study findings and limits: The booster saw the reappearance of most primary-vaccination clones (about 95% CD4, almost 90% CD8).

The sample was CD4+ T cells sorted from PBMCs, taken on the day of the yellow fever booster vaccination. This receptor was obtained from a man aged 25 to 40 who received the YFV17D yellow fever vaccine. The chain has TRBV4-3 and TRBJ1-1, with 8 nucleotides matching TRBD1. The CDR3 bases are TGCGCCAGCAGCCAAGCCTATAACAGGGGGACTGAAGCTTTCTTT. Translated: CASSQAYNRGTEAFF.